This T cell receptor beta chain was observed in a study of blood T cell repertoires in COVID-19. V shed 0 bases, J shed 3 bases, and the junction held 4 bases outside the gene matches. The CDR3 spans 15 residues. Germline loops: CDR1 LGHNA, CDR2 YNFKEQ. The assay was immunoSEQ multiplex PCR, and TCRdb's table has in-frame clones only and misses some. Of 250,000 or so clones listed, 80% to 90% are singletons. The sample taken for sequencing was peripheral blood. This sequence originates from a man aged 55 to 70 with acute or convalescent COVID-19. The rearrangement joins TRBV4-2 to TRBJ2-7, with 8 bases aligning to TRBD2. The CDR3 is CASSQERTSNYEQYF. The DNA of the CDR3 is TGTGCCAGCAGCCAAGAAAGGACTAGCAACTACGAGCAGTACTTC.